Below, 3 T cell receptor beta chains from the same sample are listed, as sequenced in a study of blood T cell repertoires in COVID-19. TCRdb keeps only in-frame clones here, not all; method: immunoSEQ multiplex PCR. The data hold roughly 150,000 clones, with 85% to 95% observed a single time. Specimen: peripheral blood. These receptor sequences come from a woman aged 55-69 years with COVID-19, enrolled during active disease.

Details on this clone: One junction end disagrees with the germline gene, perhaps due to a read error. The genes are TRBV7-7 and TRBJ2-1; the D gene is possibly TRBD2 (6 bases). The CDR3 length is 15 residues. CDR1 and CDR2 (germline): SSHAT, FNYEAQ (reference sequence). CDR3 region: CASSLDLGGYNEQFF. In nucleotides, the CDR3 is TGTGCTAGCAGCTTAGATCTGGGGGGCTACAATGAGCAGTTCTTC. Drawing the rest from reference TRBV7-7 and TRBJ2-1, the complete variable domain is GAGVSQSPRYKVTKRGQDVTLRCDPISSHATLYWYQQALGQGPEFLTYFNYEAQPDKSGLPSDRFSAERPEGSISTLTIQRTEQRDSAMYRCASSLDLGGYNEQFFGPGTRLTVL.

The CDR3 loop reads CASEGLAAHNEQFF. CDR3 nucleotides: TGTGCCAGCGAGGGACTAGCGGCCCACAATGAGCAGTTCTTC. The chain is built from TRBV2 and TRBJ2-1, with 11 bases lining up with TRBD2. Germline lookup yields CDR1 SNHLY and CDR2 FYNNEI. This CDR3 is built from 14 residues. Trimming took 8 bases from V and 5 from J; bases not matched to a gene: 5. Complete variable domain (other parts from reference TRBV2 and TRBJ2-1): EPEVTQTPSHQVTQMGQEVILRCVPISNHLYFYWYRQILGQKVEFLVSFYNNEISEKSEIFDDQFSVERPDGSNFTLKIRSTKLEDSAMYFCASEGLAAHNEQFFGPGTRLTVL.

This chain links TRBV18 with TRBJ2-7, with D perhaps matching TRBD1 (6 bases). Germline CDR1 KGHSH, CDR2 LQKENI. V lost 4 bases, J lost 5 bases, and 12 bases lay in between. The CDR3 extends over 13 amino acids. The CDR3: CASSLSQGHEQYF. DNA of the CDR3: TGTGCCAGCTCACTATCTCAGGGGCACGAGCAGTACTTC.